This TCR beta chain was recovered during a study of long-term antiretroviral therapy in people with HIV. This clone has only a few counts. Its antigen remains unidentified. Sequence at one end of the junction differs from germline and may be a read error. Germline loops: CDR1 MNHNS, CDR2 SASEGT. The CDR3 spans 15 residues. The assay used was immunoSEQ (version v3.0), run at survey level. The method was immunoSEQ multiplex PCR; TCRdb's version includes in-frame clones alone and lacks a portion of them. Among roughly 23,000 clones listed, 65% to 90% were seen once. The study's findings and limits: The study found narrower CDR3 length ranges in HIV repertoires than in controls. Neither ART adherence, viral resistance nor therapy changes were documented.

There was at least one pre-ART PBMC sample for each donor, plus at least two post-ART PBMC samples. The chain couples TRBV6-1 to TRBJ1-2; D is possibly TRBD1 (5 bases). The sequences come from unsorted PBMCs, collected 0.1 years before starting antiretroviral therapy. This TCR was sampled from a man younger than 30 with HIV. CDR3 DNA: TGTGCCAGCAGGGAAGAAAATTTCAGGGCCTATGGCTACACCTTC. Its translation is CASREENFRAYGYTF.